One sample yielded the 8 T cell receptor beta chains listed below, sequenced in a study of post-analysis software for immune sequencing data. General observations from the study: The study found TRBV5-6, TRBV5-1 and TRBV20-1 among several TRBV segments more frequent in patients than controls.

Tagging with unique molecular identifiers was a feature of the TCR beta cDNA libraries. Each CDR3 protein is one row after TCRdb ran MiXCR on the PCR reads. The repertoire holds about 200,000 distinct CDR3 sequences, with 29% as singletons. Their recognized antigens are unknown. Sequencing was carried out using blood. The receptors here all came from a girl aged 2 to 17 with multiple sclerosis.

The J gene is TRBJ1-5, the V gene TRBV3-1; D is unclear. This CDR3 comprises 16 residues. V dropped 0 bases and J dropped 6 bases, with 15 bases sitting between them. Germline V gene data show CDR1 as LGHDT and CDR2 as YNNKEL (reference sequence). DNA for the CDR3: TGTGCCAGCAGCCAAGAATTTCCGGGCGCAGGTCAGCCCCAGCATTTT. It codes for CASSQEFPGAGQPQHF.

With respect to this clonotype: This clone may be a read error of a much larger clone one base away. The chain carries TRBV12-3 or TRBV12-4 and TRBJ1-6; no firm D call. This CDR3 is built from 14 residues. The CDR3 is CASSFRQDNSPPHF. CDR3 DNA sequence: TGTGCCAGCAGTTTCCGGCAGGATAATTCACCCCCCCACTTT.

This clonotype was found a few times. The rearrangement joins TRBV28 to TRBJ2-1; 7 bases are a match to TRBD2. This CDR3 spans 11 amino acids. CDR1 is MDHEN and CDR2 is SYDVKM in the germline V gene. Trimming took 4 bases from V and 14 from J; bases not matched to a gene: 5. The CDR3 loop reads CASSSGLDKFF. CDR3 DNA: TGTGCCAGCAGTTCAGGACTAGATAAGTTCTTC.

This clonotype was detected many times. The J gene is TRBJ2-5, the V gene TRBV10-2, with TRBD1 matching over 7 bases. With 4 bases clipped from V and 10 bases from J, the junction kept 3 bases outside the gene matches. The CDR3 runs 11 residues. The germline V gene has CDR1 WSHSY and CDR2 SAAADI. The CDR3 loop is CASSARQGQYF. CDR3 coding DNA: TGCGCCAGCAGTGCCCGACAGGGCCAGTACTTC.

A word on this clonotype: A much larger clonotype is one base distant, so this may be a read error. V is TRBV6-5 and J is TRBJ2-7; TRBD1 matches at 9 bases. Germline lookup yields CDR1 MNHEY and CDR2 SVGAGI. CDR3 length: 14 amino acids. V lost 4 bases, J lost 5 bases, and 6 bases stayed unmatched. In DNA, the CDR3 is TGTGCCAGCAGTTTCTACCGGGACAGGGACGAGCAGTACTTC. This gives the protein CASSFYRDRDEQYF.

This clonotype was seen many times. The rearrangement links TRBV29-1 to TRBJ1-1; unclear D gene. Germline V CDR1 and CDR2: SQVTM, ANQGSEA. The CDR3 spans 11 residues. V was trimmed by 6 bases and J by 1 base, leaving 6 bases between them. CDR3 DNA sequence: TGCAGCGTCTTATCGAACACTGAAGCTTTCTTT. Translating gives CSVLSNTEAFF. Supplemented by reference TRBV29-1 and TRBJ1-1, the full variable domain reads SAVISQKPSRDICQRGTSLTIQCQVDSQVTMMFWYRQQPGQSLTLIATANQGSEATYESGFVIDKFPISRPNLTFSTLTVSNMSPEDSSIYLCSVLSNTEAFFGQGTRLTVV.

This clonotype was seen a handful of times. The chain links TRBV6-1 to TRBJ2-1; D is unresolved. This CDR3 is 12 amino acids long. CDR1 is MNHNS and CDR2 is SASEGT in the germline V gene. V lost 10 bases, J lost 5 bases, and 12 bases lay in between. The CDR3 DNA reads as TGTGCCACCATCGGAGCAGACAATGAGCAGTTCTTC. Amino acids: CATIGADNEQFF.

The gene calls are TRBV28 and TRBJ2-7; D ambiguous. This CDR3 has 14 amino acids. The germline V and J ends were trimmed by 3 bases and 6 bases, with 15 bases remaining between them. The V gene's germline CDR1 is MDHEN and CDR2 SYDVKM. Here the CDR3 reads CASSFDSLGIEQYF. CDR3 in DNA: TGTGCCAGCAGTTTCGATTCTTTGGGGATCGAGCAGTACTTC.